This T cell receptor beta chain was sequenced during a study of identifying expanded T cells in peripheral blood. To note about this clone: The antigen is not known.

The CDR3 totals 12 residues. Germline CDR1 reads SGHTA; CDR2 reads FQGNSA. V dropped 5 bases and J dropped 5 bases, with 10 bases sitting between them. Repertoires were generated with immunoSEQ multiplex PCR, while TCRdb's copy carries only in-frame clones and drops some. This table has 81,000 or so clones, roughly 84% appearing once. Study-level results: Variance in clone template counts between roughly 2-week samples significantly increased with total template count across all healthy donors.

This TCR was sampled from a person aged 18 to 70 in good health. The specimen was blood. The gene calls are TRBV7-2 and TRBJ2-7, with D perhaps given as TRBD1 or TRBD2 (6 bases each). CDR3 sequence reads: CASSPGGHEQYF. CDR3 nucleotides: TGTGCCAGCAGCCCCGGGGGCCACGAGCAGTACTTC.